In its sample, the clone carrying this T cell receptor (beta chain) was seen many times. Exclusion of patients followed from uncontrolled infection, other autoimmune disease, pregnancy or lactation. CDR1 is SGHTA, CDR2 FQGNSA, per germline. The V end lost 5 bases, the J end lost 4 bases, and 11 bases lay between the germline ends. The CDR3 is made up of 13 amino acids. These data come from a study of T cells in Graves' hyperthyroidism and ophthalmopathy. The overall study: Sampling of peripheral blood happened at initial diagnosis, prior to any treatment.

Amplification of TCR beta CDR3 regions was performed using RNA transcripts as template. HTBI primers were used for first-round RT-PCR of the TCR CDR3. Using its own MiXCR run on the multiplex PCR reads, TCRdb lists one record per CDR3 protein. The data contain 300,000 to 450,000 distinct CDR3 sequences, 15% to 18% of them singletons. V usage is TRBV7-2 and J usage is TRBJ2-5; the D is unclear. Sequences were obtained from blood. The source is a woman under 30 with Graves' hyperthyroidism that later progressed to Graves' ophthalmopathy. The CDR3 DNA sequence: TGTGCCAGCAGCAGGGAACAACTAGAGACCCAGTACTTC. Translating it yields CASSREQLETQYF.